This T cell receptor beta chain came from a study of T cell changes during pregnancy in multiple sclerosis. Germline V gives CDR1 SNHLY, CDR2 FYNNEI. V was pared by 6 bases and J by 6 bases, with 7 bases of the junction left unmatched. The CDR3 is 13 residues long. This table comes from immunoSEQ multiplex PCR, and its TCRdb copy is limited to in-frame clones, with some not included. This table holds fewer than 85,000 clones, 80% to 95% found once. The sequenced sample was peripheral blood, obtained in the first trimester of pregnancy. The sequence derives from a female donor in good health, enrolled as a control in a pregnancy study. The chain links TRBV2 to TRBJ2-5, with 7 bases identical to TRBD2. The CDR3 DNA reads as TGTGCCAGCAGCGGCGGGAGTACGCAGACCCAGTACTTC. Translating it yields CASSGGSTQTQYF.